The rows below give T cell receptor beta chains drawn from one sample of a study of vaccination and CD4 T cells after COVID-19. One entry per CDR3 protein results from TCRdb running MiXCR on the PCR reads. The sample contains more than 3,500 distinct CDR3 sequences, about 34% of which appear only once. Antigens for these TCRs are unknown. Sequencing input: CD4+ T cells from blood, cultured in vitro. All receptors derive from a human donor in good health. The CDR3 runs from the conserved cysteine through the conserved F or W. A D gene is named only where the DNA matches it firmly. Where a row states a size, it is once, few, many or the class of an expanded clone; other rows omit it.

size: .
D: .
V: TRBV6-1
length: 13
J: TRBJ2-2
DNA: TGTGCCAGCAGAGAGACGAACACCGGGGAGCTGTTTTTT
CDR3: CASRETNTGELFF

size: .
D: .
V: TRBV20-1
length: 14
J: TRBJ1-5
DNA: TGCAGTGCACCCCCAGCCACTCTAAATCAGCCCCAGCATTTT
CDR3: CSAPPATLNQPQHF

size: .
D: TRBD1
V: TRBV11-3
length: 15
J: TRBJ2-3
DNA: TGTGCCAGCAGCTCGGACAGGGGGCGAACAGATACGCAGTATTTT
CDR3: CASSSDRGRTDTQYF

size: .
D: TRBD2
V: TRBV5-5
length: 15
J: TRBJ2-3
DNA: TGTGCCAGCGCCAGGGGACTAGGAGGATCAGATACGCAGTATTTT
CDR3: CASARGLGGSDTQYF

size: few
D: .
V: TRBV30
length: 11
J: TRBJ1-5
DNA: TGTGCCTGGAAAGGTGGGGGACCCCAGCATTTT
CDR3: CAWKGGGPQHF

size: .
D: TRBD2
V: TRBV7-3
length: 15
J: TRBJ2-3
DNA: TGTGCCAGCAGCCGTAGCGGGGGCCGCACAGATACGCAGTATTTT
CDR3: CASSRSGGRTDTQYF

size: .
D: .
V: TRBV4-1
length: 16
J: TRBJ1-6
DNA: TGCGCCAGCAGCCAAGATCCAGGAGGGCGTAATTCACCCCTCCACTTT
CDR3: CASSQDPGGRNSPLHF

size: few
D: .
V: TRBV6-5
length: 14
J: TRBJ2-7
DNA: TGTGCCAGCAGTTACGGGGCAGGAGACTACGAGCAGTACTTC
CDR3: CASSYGAGDYEQYF

size: .
D: .
V: TRBV20-1
length: 14
J: TRBJ1-1
DNA: TGCAGTGCCTCCACAGGACACCCCGACCGTGAAGCTTTCTTT
CDR3: CSASTGHPDREAFF

size: .
D: .
V: TRBV6-5
length: 17
J: TRBJ1-6
DNA: TGTGCCAGCAGTTACGGTGCCGGGAGCCACAATAATTCACCCCTCCACTTT
CDR3: CASSYGAGSHNNSPLHF

size: .
D: .
V: TRBV30
length: 14
J: TRBJ1-2
DNA: TGTGCCTGGAGTCAGGTAGGGAGCAGCTATGGCTACACCTTC
CDR3: CAWSQVGSSYGYTF

size: .
D: .
V: TRBV2
length: 13
J: TRBJ1-5
DNA: TGTGCCAGCAGTGAAGAAGTAGGTCAGCCCCAGCATTTT
CDR3: CASSEEVGQPQHF

size: .
D: .
V: TRBV7-9
length: 15
J: TRBJ2-7
DNA: TGTGCCAGCAGCTTAGCGATCGGTTCTTCCTACGAGCAGTACTTC
CDR3: CASSLAIGSSYEQYF

size: .
D: .
V: TRBV12-3/TRBV12-4
length: 13
J: TRBJ2-3
DNA: TGTGCCAGCAGTTTATGGGGATCAGATACGCAGTATTTT
CDR3: CASSLWGSDTQYF

size: .
D: .
V: TRBV20-1
length: 13
J: TRBJ1-2
DNA: TGCAGTGCTATGGGGACGCCTGAGATTGGCTACACCTTC
CDR3: CSAMGTPEIGYTF

size: few
D: .
V: TRBV6-1
length: 15
J: TRBJ1-2
DNA: TGTGCCAGCAGTGAAAGTTCGGAGAACACCTATGGCTACACCTTC
CDR3: CASSESSENTYGYTF

size: few
D: .
V: TRBV7-3
length: 13
J: TRBJ1-1
DNA: TGTGCCAGCAGCTTGGGCAGAAACACTGAAGCTTTCTTT
CDR3: CASSLGRNTEAFF

size: few
D: .
V: TRBV2
length: 13
J: TRBJ1-1
DNA: TGTGCCAGCACCCGGAACCTGAACACTGAAGCTTTCTTT
CDR3: CASTRNLNTEAFF

size: few
D: .
V: TRBV5-1
length: 15
J: TRBJ2-7
DNA: TGCGCCAGCAGCTTGGCCGGGGAACCCTCCTACGAGCAGTACTTC
CDR3: CASSLAGEPSYEQYF

size: few
D: .
V: TRBV27
length: 15
J: TRBJ1-6
DNA: TGTGCCAGCAGTTTATCGACAGCCTATAATTCACCCCTCCACTTT
CDR3: CASSLSTAYNSPLHF

size: .
D: TRBD1
V: TRBV6-1
length: 13
J: TRBJ1-5
DNA: TGTGCCAGCAACAGGGGAGGCAATCAGCCCCAGCATTTT
CDR3: CASNRGGNQPQHF

size: .
D: .
V: TRBV6-5
length: 15
J: TRBJ1-1
DNA: TGTGCCAGCAGTTACTCGGGGGGCGGAATCACTGAAGCTTTCTTT
CDR3: CASSYSGGGITEAFF

size: .
D: .
V: TRBV24-1
length: 10
J: TRBJ2-1
DNA: TGTGCCACCAGCCGAATTGAGCAGTTCTTC
CDR3: CATSRIEQFF

size: .
D: .
V: TRBV19
length: 12
J: TRBJ1-6
DNA: TGTGCCAGTAGTATACAGAATTCACCCCTCCACTTT
CDR3: CASSIQNSPLHF

size: once
D: TRBD2
V: TRBV20-1
length: 15
J: TRBJ2-7
DNA: TGCAGTGCTACCCGACTAGCGGGGGCCTCCTACGAGCAGTACTTC
CDR3: CSATRLAGASYEQYF

size: medium-sized
D: .
V: TRBV20-1
length: 13
J: TRBJ2-2
DNA: TGCAGTGCGGAGGGGCCTGGGCGAGGGGAGCTGTTTTTT
CDR3: CSAEGPGRGELFF

size: few
D: .
V: TRBV11-2
length: 13
J: TRBJ1-2
DNA: TGTGCCAGCAGCTCGACAGGACCCTATGGCTACACCTTC
CDR3: CASSSTGPYGYTF

size: .
D: TRBD1
V: TRBV6-1
length: 16
J: TRBJ1-2
DNA: TGTGCCAGCAGTGAAGGACAGGGTGAGGGCTCGGCTGGCTACACCTTC
CDR3: CASSEGQGEGSAGYTF

size: .
D: .
V: TRBV20-1
length: 13
J: TRBJ2-5
DNA: TGCAGTGCTAGAGGGGGAAAGGGAGAGACCCAGTACTTC
CDR3: CSARGGKGETQYF

size: .
D: .
V: TRBV5-6
length: 12
J: TRBJ1-2
DNA: TGTGCCAGCAGCACCTCCGGGGGCCCCTACACCTTC
CDR3: CASSTSGGPYTF

size: .
D: .
V: TRBV7-8
length: 15
J: TRBJ1-5
DNA: TGTGCCAGCAGCTTAGGGGGGGTAAGCGGTCAGCCCCAGCATTTT
CDR3: CASSLGGVSGQPQHF

size: once
D: .
V: TRBV29-1
length: 17
J: TRBJ1-1
DNA: TGCAGCGTTGAAGGAGGGCAGGGGCAATCTATGAACACTGAAGCTTTCTTT
CDR3: CSVEGGQGQSMNTEAFF

size: .
D: .
V: TRBV12-3/TRBV12-4
length: 12
J: TRBJ1-2
DNA: TGTGCCAGCAGCACATCGGCCTATGGCTACACCTTC
CDR3: CASSTSAYGYTF

size: .
D: .
V: TRBV19
length: 15
J: TRBJ1-5
DNA: TGTGCCAGTAGTATATCCCCACAGGGTCTTCAGCCCCAGCATTTT
CDR3: CASSISPQGLQPQHF

size: few
D: TRBD2
V: TRBV20-1
length: 16
J: TRBJ2-1
DNA: TGCAGTGCTAGAGATTCTAGCGGCCTATCCTACAATGAGCAGTTCTTC
CDR3: CSARDSSGLSYNEQFF

size: few
D: .
V: TRBV20-1
length: 12
J: TRBJ1-2
DNA: TGCAGTGCCCCAGGGCCCCGGGATGGCTACACCTTC
CDR3: CSAPGPRDGYTF

size: .
D: TRBD2
V: TRBV6-1
length: 13
J: TRBJ2-2
DNA: TGTGCCAGCAGGGGGGGGAAGATCGGGGAGCTGTTTTTT
CDR3: CASRGGKIGELFF

size: .
D: TRBD1
V: TRBV20-1
length: 17
J: TRBJ1-2
DNA: TGCAGTGCCCAAAATAGACAGGGGTCCTTTTCCAACTATGGCTACACCTTC
CDR3: CSAQNRQGSFSNYGYTF

size: few
D: .
V: TRBV6-1
length: 10
J: TRBJ1-1
DNA: TGTGCCAGCGGGGGGACTGAAGCTTTCTTT
CDR3: CASGGTEAFF

size: .
D: TRBD2
V: TRBV20-1
length: 14
J: TRBJ2-5
DNA: TGCAGTGCGACCCCGGGACTAGGAAAAGAGACCCAGTACTTC
CDR3: CSATPGLGKETQYF

size: .
D: .
V: TRBV2
length: 11
J: TRBJ1-1
DNA: TGTGCCAGCAGTGGACGGACAGAAGCTTTCTTT
CDR3: CASSGRTEAFF

size: .
D: TRBD1
V: TRBV12-3/TRBV12-4
length: 11
J: TRBJ1-2
DNA: TGTGCCAGCAGTCGACAGGGGCTCTACACCTTC
CDR3: CASSRQGLYTF

size: .
D: .
V: TRBV4-2
length: 15
J: TRBJ1-5
DNA: TGTGCCAGCAGCCAAGATAGACAGCCCTCAGGGCCCCAGCATTTT
CDR3: CASSQDRQPSGPQHF

size: few
D: .
V: TRBV7-9
length: 11
J: TRBJ2-7
DNA: TGTGCCAGCAGCACGACCTACGAGCAGTACTTC
CDR3: CASSTTYEQYF

size: few
D: .
V: TRBV27
length: 14
J: TRBJ1-2
DNA: TGTGCCAGCAGTTCCGCAGCTCTAAACTATGGCTACACCTTC
CDR3: CASSSAALNYGYTF

size: few
D: TRBD2
V: TRBV7-3
length: 13
J: TRBJ2-3
DNA: TGTGCCAGCAGCCCTGTAGCGGGAGGCACGCAGTATTTT
CDR3: CASSPVAGGTQYF

size: .
D: TRBD1
V: TRBV2
length: 14
J: TRBJ1-5
DNA: TGTGCCAGCACCGGGACAGAGATAAACCAACCCCAGCATTTT
CDR3: CASTGTEINQPQHF

size: .
D: .
V: TRBV6-5
length: 14
J: TRBJ1-1
DNA: TGTGCCAGCGGTTACCCCGCAGGGACCGGAGAAGCTTTCTTT
CDR3: CASGYPAGTGEAFF

size: .
D: .
V: TRBV5-1
length: 16
J: TRBJ2-5
DNA: TGCGCCAGCGGTGCCGGGAGACAGGGAGCCTACGAGACCCAGTACTTC
CDR3: CASGAGRQGAYETQYF

size: .
D: .
V: TRBV20-1
length: 14
J: TRBJ1-4
DNA: TGCAGTGCTAGTTTAGGGGGATTGTACGAAAAACTGTTTTTT
CDR3: CSASLGGLYEKLFF